These T cell receptor beta chains were read from a single sample in a study of blood T cell repertoires in COVID-19. Produced via immunoSEQ multiplex PCR; TCRdb's table is partial and in-frame only. The table includes around 400,000 clones, more than 75% detected once. The source material was peripheral blood. These receptor sequences come from a woman aged 55-75 years with COVID-19, enrolled during active disease. Each CDR3 is given with its conserved first and last residue. Fields, in order: CDR3 length, J gene, D gene, V gene, clone size, CDR3 DNA, CDR3 protein. A D gene is named only where the DNA matches it firmly. The listing skips clone size in some rows; elsewhere it reads once, few, many or a size class.

>14|TRBJ1-2|TRBD1|TRBV6-5|.
TGTGCCAGCAGTTACCTGGGGACAGATTATGGCTACACCTTC
CASSYLGTDYGYTF
>18|TRBJ1-3|.|TRBV6-1|.
TGTGCCAGCAGTGAAGTACTGACAGGCCGATTCTCTGGAAACACCATATATTTT
CASSEVLTGRFSGNTIYF
>13|TRBJ2-5|.|TRBV2|.
TGTGCCAGCAAGAAGGGGGATGAAGAGACCCAGTACTTC
CASKKGDEETQYF
>17|TRBJ2-3|TRBD2|TRBV3-1/TRBV3-2|.
TGTGCCAGCAGCCAAGATGGTCGGGGGGGGAGCACAGATACGCAGTATTTT
CASSQDGRGGSTDTQYF
>15|TRBJ1-3|TRBD1|TRBV9|.
TGTGCCAGCAGCGTTTACCACCGGACAGGTGACACCATATATTTT
CASSVYHRTGDTIYF
>14|TRBJ1-1|TRBD1|TRBV5-4|.
TGTGCCAGCAGCTGGACAGGGGTGAACACTGAAGCTTTCTTT
CASSWTGVNTEAFF
>15|TRBJ1-6|TRBD1|TRBV5-5|.
TGTGCCAGCAGCCGGACAGGGGGCAGCGACTCACCCCTCCACTTT
CASSRTGGSDSPLHF
>14|TRBJ2-7|TRBD1|TRBV7-9|.
TGTGCCAGCAGCTTAGCACAGGGGACCCACGAGCAGTACTTC
CASSLAQGTHEQYF
>15|TRBJ1-1|TRBD1|TRBV27|.
TGTGCCAGCAGTTTATCGTCGACAGGGGTCACTGAAGCTTTCTTT
CASSLSSTGVTEAFF
>11|TRBJ2-3|.|TRBV6-5|.
TGTGCCAGCAAGTGGGCGGATACGCAGTATTTT
CASKWADTQYF
>14|TRBJ1-2|.|TRBV4-1|.
TGCGCCAGCAGCCAAGCCGGACTTTTATATGGCTACACCTTC
CASSQAGLLYGYTF
>15|TRBJ2-1|TRBD2|TRBV5-1|.
TGCGCCAGCAGCGAGCTAGCGGGCAGTAACAATGAGCAGTTCTTC
CASSELAGSNNEQFF
>11|TRBJ1-1|.|TRBV3-1/TRBV3-2|.
TGTGCCAGCAGCCAAAGCTTTGAAGCTTTCTTT
CASSQSFEAFF
>16|TRBJ2-7|.|TRBV5-1|.
TGCGCCAGCAGCTTGGGGCCTAGTGGTGGAAGGGGCGAGCAGTACTTC
CASSLGPSGGRGEQYF
>14|TRBJ1-1|.|TRBV5-1|.
TGCGCCAGCAACTTGTCCGGAGGGAGGACTGAAGCTTTCTTT
CASNLSGGRTEAFF
>13|TRBJ1-5|.|TRBV7-6|.
TGTGCCAGCAGCTTAGGTCAGGGTCAGCCCCAGCATTTT
CASSLGQGQPQHF
>14|TRBJ2-7|.|TRBV28|.
TGTGCCAGCAGTTTGATTGGGGAGGTTCACGAGCAGTACTTC
CASSLIGEVHEQYF
>11|TRBJ1-2|.|TRBV12-3/TRBV12-4|.
TGTGCCAGCAGTTTACGCCAGGGCTACACCTTC
CASSLRQGYTF
>15|TRBJ1-4|TRBD1|TRBV6-5|once
TGTGCCAGCAGTTACTCGACAGGGTCCAATGAAAAACTGTTTTTT
CASSYSTGSNEKLFF
>13|TRBJ2-5|.|TRBV18|.
TGTGCCAGCTCACAGTTGTCGGGTGAGACCCAGTACTTC
CASSQLSGETQYF
>15|TRBJ2-1|TRBD2|TRBV14|.
TGTGCCAGCAGCCAATGGGCGGGGGGGACCAATGAGCAGTTCTTC
CASSQWAGGTNEQFF
>15|TRBJ2-5|TRBD1|TRBV5-1|once
TGCGCCAGCAGCTCTGGGACAGGGAGGCAAGAGACCCAGTACTTC
CASSSGTGRQETQYF
>13|TRBJ1-3|.|TRBV6-5|.
TGTGCCAGCAGCCCCCCCGTTGGAAACACCATATATTTT
CASSPPVGNTIYF
>13|TRBJ2-3|.|TRBV14|.
TGTGCCAGCCGAGGATATGGAGCAGATACGCAGTATTTT
CASRGYGADTQYF
>15|TRBJ1-1|TRBD1|TRBV18|once
TGTGCCAGCTCCCTAAGCCAGGGGGCGCCCACTGAAGCTTTCTTT
CASSLSQGAPTEAFF
>15|TRBJ2-1|TRBD1|TRBV27|.
TGTGCCAGCAGTCCCCGACAGGGGATCTACAATGAGCAGTTCTTC
CASSPRQGIYNEQFF
>14|TRBJ1-2|.|TRBV16|.
TGTGCCAGCAGCCCACTTAGGGCGGGAGGAGGCTACACCTTC
CASSPLRAGGGYTF
>15|TRBJ2-5|TRBD2|TRBV7-2|once
TGTGCCAGCAGTCCTCGGCGGGGGAATCAAGAGACCCAGTACTTC
CASSPRRGNQETQYF